This TCR beta chain was retrieved from a study of beta chain features in type 1 diabetes. Study observations and caveats: VDJ junctions in type 1 diabetes patients carried more deletions and fewer insertions.

Looked up from germline, CDR1 is SGHKS and CDR2 is YYEKEE (reference sequence). There are 17 residues in the CDR3. Losses at the gene ends were 4 bases for V and 4 bases for J; bases not matched to a gene: 6. This clone was seen more than once but under ten times. The antigen remains unidentified. Expressed TCRB transcripts were sequenced, since all the RNA that had been isolated was reverse transcribed. Sequencing of naive, central memory and regulatory T cell samples gave an average of about 3.9 million reads. Using immunoSEQ multiplex PCR, the repertoire was profiled, and TCRdb retains in-frame clones only, with some absent. The sample records 130,000 to 150,000 clones, around 7% being singletons.

This TCR was sampled from a woman in her twenties or thirties in good health. The chain uses TRBV5-5 and TRBJ2-6, with 12 bases fitting TRBD1. The sequencing sample was made of central memory CD4+ T cells from blood. The chain's CDR3 is CASSAGQGATGANVLTF. The CDR3 DNA reads TGTGCCAGCAGCGCGGGACAGGGGGCTACCGGGGCCAACGTCCTGACTTTC.